These T cell receptor beta chains were read from a single sample in a study of shared clonotypes between healthy human individuals. Sequencing used immunoSEQ multiplex PCR; TCRdb keeps in-frame clones, though not all of them. The sample includes roughly 410,000 clones, roughly 96% of them seen just once. The sequenced sample consisted of memory CD8+ T cells sorted from blood. Every receptor here comes from a man aged 30 to 39 in good health. CDR3s include the opening cysteine and the closing phenylalanine or tryptophan. Each record gives: V gene, clone size, J gene, CDR3 length, D gene, CDR3 protein, CDR3 DNA. D genes are given only for firm matches. Expanded clones are given a class, and other clones once, few, many or no size at all.

>TRBV9|NA|TRBJ2-2|16|NA
CASSVAGSANTGELFF
TGTGCCAGCAGCGTAGCCGGGAGCGCGAACACCGGGGAGCTGTTTTTT
>TRBV12-1|NA|TRBJ2-7|11|NA
CASSSFYEQYF
TGTGCCAGCAGCTCCTTCTACGAGCAGTACTTC
>TRBV9|NA|TRBJ2-5|12|NA
CASSVDTDRLHF
TGTGCCAGCAGCGTAGATACGGACCGGCTTCACTTC
>TRBV2|NA|TRBJ2-3|10|NA
CASRTDTQYF
TGTGCCAGCAGGACAGATACGCAGTATTTT
>TRBV11-2|NA|TRBJ1-2|16|NA
CASSSLRGRSPYGYTF
TGTGCCAGCAGTTCGCTCCGCGGCCGCAGTCCCTATGGCTACACCTTC
>TRBV29-1|NA|TRBJ2-7|13|TRBD2
CSVGRDNSYEQYF
TGCAGCGTCGGGAGGGACAACTCCTACGAGCAGTACTTC
>TRBV30|NA|TRBJ1-4|13|NA
CAWSGTTNEKLFF
TGTGCCTGGAGTGGAACAACTAATGAAAAACTGTTTTTT
>TRBV6-1|NA|TRBJ2-7|17|TRBD1
CASSEYGTGKLFYEQYF
TGTGCCAGCAGTGAATATGGGACAGGGAAGTTATTCTACGAGCAGTACTTC
>TRBV10-1|NA|TRBJ2-7|13|NA
CASSVGSSYEQYF
TGCGCCAGCAGTGTCGGCTCCTCCTACGAGCAGTACTTC
>TRBV11-2|NA|TRBJ1-5|16|TRBD1
CASSAGTGGGNQPQHF
TGTGCCAGCAGCGCCGGTACAGGGGGAGGCAATCAGCCCCAGCATTTT
>TRBV10-1|NA|TRBJ2-7|13|TRBD1
CASRKDRGYEQYF
TGCGCCAGCAGAAAGGACAGGGGCTACGAGCAGTACTTC
>TRBV28|NA|TRBJ2-6|15|NA
CASSLRGSGANVLTF
TGTGCCAGCAGTCTCAGGGGCTCTGGGGCCAACGTCCTGACTTTC
>TRBV28|NA|TRBJ1-5|17|NA
CASSFWAGVLDNQPQHF
TGTGCCAGCAGTTTTTGGGCAGGGGTCCTAGACAATCAGCCCCAGCATTTT
>TRBV11-2|NA|TRBJ2-5|16|NA
CASSLSNLSPHPDQYF
TGTGCCAGCAGCTTAAGCAACCTCTCACCCCACCCTGACCAGTACTTC
>TRBV21-1|NA|TRBJ2-7|14|NA
CASNTSGSHYEQYF
TGTGCCAGCAACACTAGCGGATCACACTACGAGCAGTACTTC
>TRBV5-8|NA|TRBJ2-2|13|NA
CAIRTDGTGELFF
TGTGCCATCAGGACCGATGGTACCGGGGAGCTGTTTTTT
>TRBV5-1|NA|TRBJ2-2|15|NA
CASSLQTWGAGELFF
TGCGCCAGCAGCCTTCAGACATGGGGCGCCGGGGAGCTGTTTTTT
>TRBV10-3|NA|TRBJ2-7|13|NA
CAISESGINEQYF
TGTGCCATCAGTGAGTCGGGTATAAACGAGCAGTACTTC
>TRBV7-2|NA|TRBJ2-3|14|TRBD2
CASSFGGSTDTQYF
TGTGCCAGCAGCTTCGGGGGGAGCACAGATACGCAGTATTTT
>TRBV5-1|NA|TRBJ2-3|16|TRBD2
CASRTGLAGGRDTQYF
TGCGCCAGCAGAACGGGACTAGCGGGAGGGCGGGATACGCAGTATTTT
>TRBV5-3|once|TRBJ2-2|16|TRBD1
CARSLGDRSYTGELFF
TGTGCCAGAAGCTTGGGGGACAGGAGTTACACCGGGGAGCTGTTTTTT
>TRBV4-2|NA|TRBJ2-5|15|NA
CASSQDLEFLKTQYF
TGTGCCAGCAGCCAAGATCTTGAATTCCTGAAGACCCAGTACTTC
>TRBV29-1|NA|TRBJ1-2|14|TRBD1
CSVEDEDRGYGYTF
TGCAGCGTTGAAGATGAGGACAGGGGCTATGGCTACACCTTC